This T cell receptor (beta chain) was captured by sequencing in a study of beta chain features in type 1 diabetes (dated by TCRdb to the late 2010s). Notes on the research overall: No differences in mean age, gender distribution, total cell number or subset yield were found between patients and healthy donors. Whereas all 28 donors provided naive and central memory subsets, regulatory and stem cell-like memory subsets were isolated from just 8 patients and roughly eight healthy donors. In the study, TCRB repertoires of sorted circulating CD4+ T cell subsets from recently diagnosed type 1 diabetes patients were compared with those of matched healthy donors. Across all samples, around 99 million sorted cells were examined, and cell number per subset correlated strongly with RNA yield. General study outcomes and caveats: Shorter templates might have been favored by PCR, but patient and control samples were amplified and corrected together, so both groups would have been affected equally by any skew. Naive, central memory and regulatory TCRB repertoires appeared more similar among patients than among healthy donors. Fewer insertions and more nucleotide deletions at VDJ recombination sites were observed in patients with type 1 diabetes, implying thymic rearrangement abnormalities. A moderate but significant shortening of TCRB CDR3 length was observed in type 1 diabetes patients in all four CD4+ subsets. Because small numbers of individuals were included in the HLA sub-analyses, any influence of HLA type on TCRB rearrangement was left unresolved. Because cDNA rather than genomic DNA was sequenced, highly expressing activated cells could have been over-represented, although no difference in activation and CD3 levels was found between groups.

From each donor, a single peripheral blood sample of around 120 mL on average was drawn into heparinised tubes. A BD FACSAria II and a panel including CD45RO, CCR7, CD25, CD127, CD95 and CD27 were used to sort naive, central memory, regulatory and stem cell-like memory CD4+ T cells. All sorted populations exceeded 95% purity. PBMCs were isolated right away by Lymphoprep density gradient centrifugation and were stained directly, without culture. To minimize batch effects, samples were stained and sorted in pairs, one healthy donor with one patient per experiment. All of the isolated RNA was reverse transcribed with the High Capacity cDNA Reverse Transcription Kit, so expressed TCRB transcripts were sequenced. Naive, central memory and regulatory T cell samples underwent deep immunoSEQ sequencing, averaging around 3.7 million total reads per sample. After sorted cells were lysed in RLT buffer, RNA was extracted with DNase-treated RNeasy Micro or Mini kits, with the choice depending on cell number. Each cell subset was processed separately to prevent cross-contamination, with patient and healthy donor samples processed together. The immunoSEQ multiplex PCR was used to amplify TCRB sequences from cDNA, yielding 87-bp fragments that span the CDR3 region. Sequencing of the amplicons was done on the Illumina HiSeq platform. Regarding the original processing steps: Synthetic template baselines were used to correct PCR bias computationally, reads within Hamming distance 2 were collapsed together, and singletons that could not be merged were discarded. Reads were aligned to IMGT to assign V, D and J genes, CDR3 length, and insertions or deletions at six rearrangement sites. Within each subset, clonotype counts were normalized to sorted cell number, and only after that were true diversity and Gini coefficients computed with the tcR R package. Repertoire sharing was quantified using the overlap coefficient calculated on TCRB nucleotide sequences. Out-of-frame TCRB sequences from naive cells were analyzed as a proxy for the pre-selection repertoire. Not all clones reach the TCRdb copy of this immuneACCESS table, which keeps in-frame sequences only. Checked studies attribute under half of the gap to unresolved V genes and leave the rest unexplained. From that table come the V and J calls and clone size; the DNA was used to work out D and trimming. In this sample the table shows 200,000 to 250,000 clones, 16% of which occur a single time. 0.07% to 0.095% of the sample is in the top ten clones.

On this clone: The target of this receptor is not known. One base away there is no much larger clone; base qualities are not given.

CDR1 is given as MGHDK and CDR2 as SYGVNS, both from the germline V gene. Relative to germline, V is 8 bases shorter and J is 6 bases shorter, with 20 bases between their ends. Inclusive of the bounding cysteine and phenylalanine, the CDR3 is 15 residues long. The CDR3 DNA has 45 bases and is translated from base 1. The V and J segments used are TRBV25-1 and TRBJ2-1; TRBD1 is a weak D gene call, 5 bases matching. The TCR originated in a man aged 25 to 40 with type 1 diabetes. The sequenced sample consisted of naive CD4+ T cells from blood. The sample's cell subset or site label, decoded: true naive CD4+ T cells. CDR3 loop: CASQGPIPSGNEQFF. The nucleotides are TGTGCCAGCCAGGGCCCAATCCCCTCGGGCAATGAGCAGTTCTTC.